This T cell receptor beta chain was profiled in a study of T cell changes during pregnancy in multiple sclerosis. The table came from immunoSEQ multiplex PCR; TCRdb's copy has only in-frame clones and leaves some out. The sample records about 51,000 clones, 94% being singletons. This CDR3 comprises 14 residues. CDR1 and CDR2 (germline): SEHNR, FQNEAQ (reference sequence). V was cut by 4 bases and J by 7 bases, with 16 bases left in between. Specimen: CD4+ T cells from peripheral blood mononuclear cells, collected in the second trimester of pregnancy. This sequence was found in a female donor with multiple sclerosis, enrolled in a pregnancy study. The chain joins TRBV7-9 to TRBJ1-2; D possibly corresponds to TRBD1 (6 bases). The CDR3 DNA sequence: TGTGCCAGCAGCTCCGCGGGGGCAGTAGGTGGCTACACCTTC. Its translation is CASSSAGAVGGYTF.